The 25 T cell receptor beta chains reported below all come from one sample, sequenced in a study of a mutant IDH1 vaccine in newly diagnosed glioma. Assay: immunoSEQ multiplex PCR; the TCRdb copy retains only in-frame clones and omits some. The sample shows tens of thousands of clones, 70% of them seen only once. The antigens for these receptors are not known. Time point specified: week 11, during vaccination. With topical imiquimod, each dose of the vaccine consisted of 300 ug of mutant IDH1 20-mer peptide. Sequencing used peripheral blood mononuclear cells (PBMCs), obtained from a glioma patient whose treatment included an IDH1 peptide vaccine. These TCRs come from a man between 18 and 35 years old with glioma. Some clones in this sample may be carry-over from other donors' samples.

J is TRBJ1-1 and V is TRBV18; possible D gene TRBD1, 6 bases. The germline gives CDR1 KGHSH, CDR2 LQKENI. Trimming took off 2 bases at V and 1 base at J, with 17 bases between the two ends. This CDR3 is built from 17 residues. The CDR3 nucleotides are TGTGCCAGCTCACCAGATATTTTAGGGGGACCGAACACTGAAGCTTTCTTT. It yields the protein CASSPDILGGPNTEAFF.

This clone was seen only a few times. CDR3 nucleotide sequence: TGCGCCAGCAGCTTGAGGACGCCGGCCGGGGAGCTGTTTTTT. This encodes CASSLRTPAGELFF. The V gene is TRBV5-1, the J gene TRBJ2-2; no definite D call. The germline V gene has CDR1 SGHRS and CDR2 YFSETQ. The V gene lost 1 base and the J gene lost 6 bases, with 10 bases spanning the gap. This CDR3 is 14 amino acids long.

The chain links TRBV6-1 to TRBJ1-2; D is possibly TRBD1 (5 bases). The CDR3 is 14 residues long. Per the germline V gene, CDR1 is MNHNS and CDR2 is SASEGT. V gave up 1 base and J gave up 0 bases, with 6 bases separating them. DNA of the CDR3: TGTGCCAGCAGTGAAGGGGGGACTAACTATGGCTACACCTTC. This codes for CASSEGGTNYGYTF.

The genes are TRBV10-2 and TRBJ1-5; D is undetermined. Between the trimmed V and J ends, which lost 4 bases and 3 bases, there was a span of 10 bases. Germline CDR1 WSHSY, CDR2 SAAADI. The CDR3 extends over 14 amino acids. CDR3 residues: CASSVGVDNQPQHF. In nucleotides, the CDR3 is TGCGCCAGCAGTGTTGGCGTAGACAATCAGCCCCAGCATTTT.

The chain uses TRBV4-2 and TRBJ1-1; weak D call: TRBD1 (5 bases). The CDR3 is made up of 17 amino acids. V lost 5 bases and J lost 4, with 23 bases in between. CDR1 is LGHNA and CDR2 is YNFKEQ in the germline V gene. The CDR3 bases are TGTGCCAGCAGCACCAGAGGGGCGGGGGGGTTAACCACTGAAGCTTTCTTT. Its protein product is CASSTRGAGGLTTEAFF.

The genes are TRBV7-9 and TRBJ1-1, with D perhaps matching TRBD1 (5 bases). The V gene's germline CDR1 is SEHNR and CDR2 FQNEAQ (reference sequence). V lost 2 bases and J lost 3, with 7 bases in between. CDR3 length equals 13 residues. This chain's CDR3 is CASSLTGDTEAFF. DNA for the CDR3: TGTGCCAGCAGCTTAACAGGAGACACTGAAGCTTTCTTT. The whole variable domain, remainder taken from reference TRBV7-9 and TRBJ1-1, is DTGVSQNPRHKITKRGQNVTFRCDPISEHNRLYWYRQTLGQGPEFLTYFQNEAQLEKSRLLSDRFSAERPKGSFSTLEIQRTEQGDSAMYLCASSLTGDTEAFFGQGTRLTVV.

This chain connects TRBV5-1 to TRBJ2-3; D is perhaps TRBD2 (5 bases). CDR1 is SGHRS and CDR2 is YFSETQ in the germline V gene. There are 14 residues in the CDR3. Trimming took off 5 bases at V and 4 bases at J, with 14 bases between the two ends. CDR3 coding DNA: TGCGCCAGCAGTCGGCGGGCAGATGCAGATACGCAGTATTTT. Translation gives CASSRRADADTQYF.

This sequence joins TRBV27 and TRBJ2-7; D may match TRBD1 or TRBD2 (5 bases each). V was trimmed by 6 bases and J by 9 bases, leaving 18 bases between them. The CDR3 is 13 residues long. CDR1 MNHEY and CDR2 SMNVEV come from the germline V gene (reference sequence). This chain's CDR3 is CASSRGPSKGQYF. In DNA form, the CDR3 reads TGTGCCAGCAGCCGGGGACCCTCAAAGGGGCAGTACTTC.

The chain combines TRBV5-4 with TRBJ2-5; D possibly corresponds to TRBD2 (6 bases). The CDR3 has 16 amino acids. With 0 bases removed from V and 5 bases from J, the gap between germline ends came to 17 bases. CDR1 and CDR2 (germline): SGHNT, YYREEE (reference sequence). The CDR3 DNA follows: TGTGCCAGCAGCTTGGGGTCCCGACTAGTTCGGGAGACCCAGTACTTC. Translation gives CASSLGSRLVRETQYF. Looking up the rest from reference TRBV5-4 and TRBJ2-5 gives the full variable domain: ETGVTQSPTHLIKTRGQQVTLRCSSQSGHNTVSWYQQALGQGPQFIFQYYREEENGRGNFPPRFSGLQFPNYSSELNVNALELDDSALYLCASSLGSRLVRETQYFGPGTRLLVL.

The chain uses TRBV5-6 and TRBJ1-2, with D maybe TRBD1 (6 bases). CDR1 is SGHDT and CDR2 is YYEEEE in the germline V gene. Trimming stripped 5 bases from V and 4 bases from J, with 15 bases between. This CDR3 comprises 14 residues. Here the CDR3 DNA reads TGTGCCAGCAGTCCAGACCGGGACACCTATGGCTACACCTTC. Translated: CASSPDRDTYGYTF.

The chain is built from TRBV7-3 and TRBJ2-2; maybe TRBD1 (5 bases). The germline V and J ends were trimmed by 2 bases and 11 bases, with 9 bases remaining between them. This CDR3 has 12 residues. The germline V gene encodes CDR1 SGHTA and CDR2 FQGTGA. The CDR3 bases are TGTGCCAGCAGCTTACTGCAGGGCGAGCTGTTTTTT. Its translation: CASSLLQGELFF. The whole variable domain, filled in from reference TRBV7-3 and TRBJ2-2, reads GAGVSQTPSNKVTEKGKYVELRCDPISGHTALYWYRQSLGQGPEFLIYFQGTGAADDSGLPNDRFFAVRPEGSVSTLKIQRTERGDSAVYLCASSLLQGELFFGEGSRLTVL.

The chain employs TRBV9 and TRBJ1-2; no reliable D call. The germline CDR1 and CDR2 sequences are SGDLS and YYNGEE. This CDR3 comprises 14 residues. Trimming took off 4 bases at V and 8 bases at J, with 18 bases between the two ends. The CDR3 loop reads CASSSEGLGDGYTF. As DNA, the CDR3 is TGTGCCAGCAGCTCCGAGGGATTGGGTGACGGCTACACCTTC.

The J gene is TRBJ2-7, the V gene TRBV6-6, with no clear D. The germline CDR1 and CDR2 sequences are MNHNY and SVGAGI (reference sequence). The V end lost 0 bases, the J end lost 5 bases, and 8 bases lay between the germline ends. The CDR3 covers 13 residues. CDR3 residues: CASSYSITDEQYF. Here the CDR3 DNA reads TGTGCCAGCAGTTACTCGATAACCGACGAGCAGTACTTC.

This chain links TRBV15 with TRBJ1-2; 7 bases align to TRBD1. Trimming removed 8 bases from V and 0 bases from J; junction bases left unmatched: 6. This CDR3 region has 14 residues. CDR1 and CDR2 from the germline V gene are LNHNV and YYDKDF (reference sequence). The CDR3 region is CATQQGPTNYGYTF. CDR3 bases: TGTGCCACCCAACAGGGGCCTACTAACTATGGCTACACCTTC.

In this sample, this clone turned up once. This sequence joins TRBV4-2 and TRBJ2-6; D is unclear. Trimming removed 0 bases from V and 0 bases from J, with 9 bases in between. There are 17 residues in the CDR3. Germline CDR1 reads LGHNA; CDR2 reads YNFKEQ. The DNA of the CDR3 is TGTGCCAGCAGCCAAGACCCAGGCTTCTCTGGGGCCAACGTCCTGACTTTC. Translated, it gives CASSQDPGFSGANVLTF.

The V call is TRBV6-5, the J call TRBJ1-5; no definite D call. The length of the CDR3 is 12 residues. Germline V gene sequence: CDR1 MNHEY, CDR2 SVGAGI. V lost 6 bases to trimming and J lost 9 bases, with 12 bases between them. The CDR3 here is CASRTIPGPQHF. Here the CDR3 DNA reads TGTGCCAGCAGAACCATTCCGGGGCCCCAGCATTTT.

This chain joins TRBV7-6 and TRBJ1-2; 7 nucleotides agree with TRBD1. Germline V gene sequence: CDR1 SGHVS, CDR2 FNYEAQ. The CDR3 has 13 amino acids. V shed 4 bases and J 4 bases; nucleotides not matched to a gene: 3. CDR3 region: CASSSTGSYGYTF. CDR3 coding DNA: TGTGCCAGCAGCTCGACAGGGTCCTATGGCTACACCTTC. Together with reference TRBV7-6 and TRBJ1-2, the CDR3 gives the full variable domain: GAGVSQSPRYKVTKRGQDVALRCDPISGHVSLYWYRQALGQGPEFLTYFNYEAQQDKSGLPNDRFSAERPEGSISTLTIQRTEQRDSAMYRCASSSTGSYGYTFGSGTRLTVV.

The chain uses TRBV5-1 and TRBJ1-2; the match to TRBD1 covers 9 bases. V gave up 4 bases and J gave up 6 bases; unmatched junction bases: 13. CDR3 length: 16 residues. CDR1 is SGHRS and CDR2 is YFSETQ in the germline V gene. For the CDR3, the DNA is TGCGCCAGCAGCCCACAAAGGGGACAGGGTCGCCATGGCTACACCTTC. Translation gives CASSPQRGQGRHGYTF.

The rearrangement links TRBV11-2 to TRBJ2-1; D gene unclear. V gave up 0 bases and J gave up 13 bases, with 10 bases separating them. CDR3 length: 12 amino acids. Per germline, CDR1 SGHAT and CDR2 FQNNGV. The CDR3, as DNA: TGTGCCAGCAGCTTAGAGGGTGAAGCTCAGTTCTTC. Its translation: CASSLEGEAQFF.

This sequence joins TRBV6-6 and TRBJ2-2; 8 nucleotides line up with TRBD2. The CDR3 is 15 amino acids. Looked up from germline, CDR1 is MNHNY and CDR2 is SVGAGI (reference sequence). The ends lost 6 bases at V and 2 bases at J; junction bases unmatched: 5. CDR3 residues: CASSHSGINTGELFF. CDR3 nucleotides: TGTGCCAGCAGCCATAGCGGGATAAACACCGGGGAGCTGTTTTTT.

The rearrangement joins TRBV20-1 to TRBJ1-1, with D unclear. The CDR3 runs 11 residues. Per the germline V gene, CDR1 is DFQATT and CDR2 is SNEGSKA (reference sequence). The ends were cut back, 5 bases at V and 4 bases at J, with 8 bases in the middle. The CDR3 nucleotides are TGCAGTGCTTTACGCCTCACTGAAGCTTTCTTT. It yields the protein CSALRLTEAFF.

The V gene is TRBV2, the J gene TRBJ1-3; D not certain. Between the trimmed V and J ends, which lost 8 bases and 3 bases, there was a span of 8 bases. This CDR3 comprises 12 residues. The germline gives CDR1 SNHLY, CDR2 FYNNEI. CDR3: CASGYDGNTIYF. In DNA, the CDR3 is TGTGCCAGCGGCTACGATGGAAACACCATATATTTT.

The chain is built from TRBV7-3 and TRBJ2-1; maybe TRBD2 (6 bases). Germline V CDR1 and CDR2: SGHTA, FQGTGA. V dropped 2 bases and J dropped 0 bases, with 8 bases sitting between them. The CDR3 has 15 residues. The CDR3 nucleotides read TGTGCCAGCAGCTTAGGGGGGTACTCCTACAATGAGCAGTTCTTC. Its protein is CASSLGGYSYNEQFF.

The V call is TRBV5-1, the J call TRBJ2-2; TRBD2 matches 10 bases. V gave up 4 bases and J gave up 1 base; unmatched junction bases: 4. The CDR3 totals 16 residues. The germline CDR1 and CDR2 sequences are SGHRS and YFSETQ. The chain's CDR3 is CASSATSGVNTGELFF. In DNA, the CDR3 is TGCGCCAGCAGCGCCACTAGCGGGGTGAACACCGGGGAGCTGTTTTTT.

The J gene is TRBJ2-5, the V gene TRBV5-6; D may match TRBD1 or TRBD2 (5 bases each). Near its end, the DNA agrees better with TRBJ2-7, so the J call may be wrong. This CDR3 contains 15 residues. From germline, CDR1 is SGHDT and CDR2 YYEEEE. CDR3 in amino acids: CASSQGEIEYYEQYF. The CDR3, as DNA: TGTGCCAGCAGCCAAGGGGAGATAGAGTACTACGAGCAGTACTTC.